Below are 23 T cell receptor beta chains sequenced from a single sample in a study of T cell repertoires in cytomegalovirus infection. TCRdb redid the calling of the reads with MiXCR, one entry per CDR3 protein. The sample carries a few hundred thousand distinct CDR3 sequences, around 30% recorded once. These receptors lack a known antigen. This specimen consisted of cultured PBMCs, obtained from culture after CMV antigen stimulation. The receptors come from a human donor in good health (CMV status not recorded). Some clones in this sample may be carry-over from other donors' samples.

This clonotype was recorded once. The gene calls are TRBV19 and TRBJ2-7; the D is unclear. This CDR3 contains 12 residues. Trimming cost V 6 bases and J 7 bases, with 13 bases left between them. Germline V gene data show CDR1 as LNHDA and CDR2 as SQIVND (reference sequence). The CDR3: CASSATLHEQYF. The DNA of the CDR3 is TGTGCCAGTAGCGCGACCTTGCATGAGCAGTACTTC.

Comments on this clonotype: This clone may be a read error of a much larger clone one base away. This chain links TRBV7-9 with TRBJ2-1; 9 nucleotides match TRBD2. Trimming took 3 bases from V and 0 from J; bases not matched to a gene: 12. This CDR3 has 19 amino acids. From germline, CDR1 is SEHNR and CDR2 FQNEAQ (reference sequence). CDR3 protein: CASSFPGREGLSSYNEQFF. The DNA of the CDR3 is TGTGCCAGCAGCTTCCCAGGGCGGGAGGGCCTCTCCTCCTACAATGAGCAGTTCTTC.

The chain employs TRBV12-3 or TRBV12-4 and TRBJ1-2; no reliable D call. Trimming took off 3 bases at V and 6 bases at J, with 11 bases between the two ends. This CDR3 spans 13 amino acids. The CDR3 protein is CASSLKGPHGYTF. For the CDR3, the DNA is TGTGCCAGCAGTTTGAAGGGTCCCCATGGCTACACCTTC.

The chain is built from TRBV4-2 and TRBJ1-4, with D perhaps TRBD1 (5 bases). Trimming pared 0 bases from V and 8 bases from J, leaving 16 bases between. This CDR3 is 16 amino acids long. In germline, CDR1 is LGHNA, CDR2 YNFKEQ. The CDR3 region is CASSQDGGEFIEKLFF. CDR3 coding DNA: TGTGCCAGCAGCCAAGATGGAGGGGAGTTCATAGAAAAACTGTTTTTT.

This clonotype was picked up a small number of times. V and J are TRBV6-6 and TRBJ2-1; TRBD2 matches at 10 bases. The CDR3 has 14 amino acids. From germline, CDR1 is MNHNY and CDR2 SVGAGI (reference sequence). Unmatched junction bases numbered 7, after V lost 7 bases and J lost 7 bases. The CDR3 DNA is TGTGCCAGCATAGGAGCGGGAGGGTTGAATGAGCAGTTCTTC. Its translation: CASIGAGGLNEQFF.

This chain connects TRBV28 to TRBJ2-3, with 10 positions matching TRBD2. The junction had 9 bases not matched to a gene; V was cut back by 8 bases and J by 4 bases. This CDR3 is 15 amino acids long. CDR1 and CDR2 (germline): MDHEN, SYDVKM. The CDR3 coding sequence is TGTGCCAGCGAGCCTAGCGGGAGTCGGTCAGATACGCAGTATTTT. Translating gives CASEPSGSRSDTQYF.

The chain joins TRBV30 to TRBJ1-3; D may be TRBD1 (6 bases). Trimming pared 1 base from V and 2 bases from J, leaving 12 bases between. Germline-derived CDR1 and CDR2 are GTSNPN and SVGIG (reference sequence). This CDR3 comprises 15 residues. CDR3 bases: TGTGCCTGGAGTGCGACCAGGACAGCTGGAAACACCATATATTTT. It encodes CAWSATRTAGNTIYF.

V is TRBV12-3 or TRBV12-4 and J is TRBJ2-3, with D unresolved. The CDR3 sequence is 18 residues long. The germline V and J ends were trimmed by 5 bases and 4 bases, with 25 bases remaining between them. The CDR3 DNA sequence: TGTGCCAGCAGTCCACCGTTCCGACTGGGGTGGATTCCAGATACGCAGTATTTT. Its translation is CASSPPFRLGWIPDTQYF.

This rearrangement joins TRBV19 to TRBJ2-7; 9 positions agree with TRBD2. Trimming removed 9 bases from V and 6 bases from J; junction bases left unmatched: 12. Looked up from germline, CDR1 is LNHDA and CDR2 is SQIVND (reference sequence). The CDR3 is made up of 14 amino acids. In DNA form, the CDR3 reads TGTGCCAGCCCGCGGCCTAGCGGGAAGGGCGAGCAGTACTTC. Its protein is CASPRPSGKGEQYF.

This clonotype was detected once. The chain links TRBV6-8 to TRBJ2-5, with D perhaps TRBD2 (5 bases). The CDR3 runs 16 residues. CDR1 is MNHGY, CDR2 SAAAGT, per germline. V shed 2 bases and J shed 3 bases, with 16 bases lying between them. CDR3 coding DNA: TGTGCCAGCAGTTACGCTGGACTGCGGACGAAAGAGACCCAGTACTTC. This encodes CASSYAGLRTKETQYF.

This clonotype was observed a handful of times. The gene calls are TRBV7-2 and TRBJ1-2; TRBD1 matches at 7 bases. Germline CDR1 SGHTA, CDR2 FQGNSA. CDR3 length: 15 amino acids. V shed 1 base and J 5 bases; nucleotides not matched to a gene: 7. This CDR3 reads CASSLEAGGVYGYTF. DNA for the CDR3: TGTGCCAGCAGCTTAGAGGCAGGGGGGGTATATGGCTACACCTTC.

The V and J genes are TRBV23-1 and TRBJ2-1; D gene unclear. TRBV23-1 is an open reading frame whose function is uncertain. The CDR3 extends over 16 amino acids. The V end was cut by 10 bases, the J end by 9 bases, with 28 bases between. The CDR3 protein is CAIFQRWHPPVGEQFF. The CDR3 coding sequence is TGCGCCATCTTCCAAAGATGGCATCCTCCAGTAGGTGAGCAGTTCTTC.

The chain combines TRBV5-1 with TRBJ2-2, with a tentative D call TRBD2 (6 bases). The CDR3 loop spans 16 amino acids. Germline loops: CDR1 SGHRS, CDR2 YFSETQ. Trimming shortened V by 4 bases and J by 4 bases, and 17 bases separated the two germline ends. The CDR3 DNA follows: TGCGCCAGCAGCCCGGAGGAGGGGCTCGGCACCGGGGAGCTGTTTTTT. Amino acid sequence: CASSPEEGLGTGELFF. The full variable domain, its missing parts supplied by reference TRBV5-1 and TRBJ2-2, is KAGVTQTPRYLIKTRGQQVTLSCSPISGHRSVSWYQQTPGQGLQFLFEYFSETQRNKGNFPGRFSGRQFSNSRSEMNVSTLELGDSALYLCASSPEEGLGTGELFFGEGSRLTVL.

The table lists this clonotype with a count of one. The chain recombines TRBV11-2 with TRBJ2-1, with TRBD2 identical over 13 bases. J lost 9 bases, V lost 1 base, and 6 bases had no gene match. Germline loops: CDR1 SGHAT, CDR2 FQNNGV. This CDR3 has 16 amino acids. CDR3 amino acids: CASSLARTSGSIEQFF. The DNA for the CDR3 is TGTGCCAGCAGCTTAGCCCGGACTAGCGGGAGTATTGAGCAGTTCTTC.

The chain combines TRBV12-3 or TRBV12-4 with TRBJ1-1; D perhaps matches TRBD1 (5 bases). CDR3 length: 14 amino acids. V dropped 7 bases and J dropped 3 bases, with 15 bases sitting between them. The DNA of the CDR3 is TGTGCCAGCACGACTGCTCGGGGCCACACTGAAGCTTTCTTT. This sequence encodes CASTTARGHTEAFF.

This clonotype counts as medium-sized. The rearrangement joins TRBV7-8 to TRBJ2-3, with 7 bases matching TRBD2. Germline trimming cut 6 bases from V and 0 bases from J; bases unmatched to any gene: 6. The germline gives CDR1 SGHVS, CDR2 FQNEAQ. The CDR3 totals 15 residues. CDR3 sequence: CASRPTSDSTDTQYF. CDR3 nucleotide sequence: TGTGCCAGCAGACCAACTAGCGATAGCACAGATACGCAGTATTTT.

CDR3 residues: CATSRDLPPLLPGNTIYF. The CDR3 DNA reads TGTGCCACCAGCAGAGATCTCCCCCCCCTCCTTCCTGGAAACACCATATATTTT. V and J are TRBV15 and TRBJ1-3; D ambiguous. Germline V gene data show CDR1 as LNHNV and CDR2 as YYDKDF (reference sequence). V lost 0 bases to trimming and J lost 2 bases, with 17 bases between them. This CDR3 is 18 amino acids long.

This clonotype was seen a handful of times. CDR3 residues: CASSWTGQEQYF. The CDR3 nucleotides read TGTGCCAGCAGTTGGACAGGGCAAGAGCAGTACTTC. This rearrangement joins TRBV28 to TRBJ2-7; 8 bases align to TRBD1. V gave up 4 bases and J gave up 7 bases; unmatched junction bases: 3. The germline gives CDR1 MDHEN, CDR2 SYDVKM. This CDR3 region has 12 residues.

This clonotype was counted only a few times. This chain links TRBV6-5 with TRBJ1-4; 12 bases are a match to TRBD1. CDR1 is MNHEY and CDR2 is SVGAGI in the germline V gene. V was pared by 6 bases and J by 7 bases, with 15 bases of the junction left unmatched. The CDR3 loop spans 18 amino acids. CDR3 coding DNA: TGTGCCAGCAGGACGATAAGGGACAGGGGGCCCCAGCGTGAAAAACTGTTTTTT. This gives the protein CASRTIRDRGPQREKLFF.

The chain has TRBV12-3 or TRBV12-4 and TRBJ1-5, with no clear D. V was pared by 6 bases and J by 0 bases, with 9 bases between. This CDR3 is built from 14 residues. The CDR3 sequence: CASSSDGSNQPQHF. The CDR3 bases are TGTGCCAGCAGCTCGGACGGTAGCAATCAGCCCCAGCATTTT.

In this sample, this clonotype turned up a few times. The chain uses TRBV6-2 or TRBV6-3 and TRBJ2-3; 8 bases match TRBD2. The junction had 3 bases not matched to a gene; V was cut back by 2 bases and J by 2 bases. The CDR3 is made up of 15 amino acids. Germline V lookup: CDR1 MNHEY, CDR2 SVGEGT. The chain's CDR3 is CASSYGREDTDTQYF. The CDR3 coding sequence is TGTGCCAGCAGTTACGGGCGGGAGGACACAGATACGCAGTATTTT.

The chain has TRBV5-1 and TRBJ2-6; no firm D call. Deletions cut 6 bases from V and 2 bases from J, with 9 bases between. Germline V gives CDR1 SGHRS, CDR2 YFSETQ. CDR3 size: 14 residues. The CDR3 nucleotides read TGCGCCAGCAACTGGGCAGCTGGGGCCAACGTCCTGACTTTC. Protein sequence: CASNWAAGANVLTF.

This clonotype has a handful of counts. The rearrangement links TRBV7-2 to TRBJ2-4, with 8 nucleotides matching TRBD2. Germline lookup yields CDR1 SGHTA and CDR2 FQGNSA. The CDR3 spans 16 residues. V dropped 1 base and J dropped 0; count of bases not matched to a gene: 2. CDR3 sequence (DNA): TGTGCCAGCAGCTTAGGGACTAGCAGAGCCAAAAACATTCAGTACTTC. Translated, it gives CASSLGTSRAKNIQYF.